This T cell receptor (beta chain) was observed in a study of CD8 T cells in Susac syndrome. The CDR3 runs 15 residues. Looked up from germline, CDR1 is MGHRA and CDR2 is YSYEKL. Trimming cost V 4 bases and J 2 bases, with 12 bases left between them. Reverse transcription of roughly 0.5 to 1 ug RNA used random hexamers. immunoSEQ multiplex PCR amplified TCR beta CDR3 across 54 Vbeta, 13 Jbeta. TCRdb passed the immunoSEQ multiplex PCR reads through MiXCR, listing each CDR3 protein once. The sample lists under 150,000 distinct CDR3 sequences, 94% occurring once. Sequencing was performed on CD8+ T cells from PBMCs. The chain uses TRBV4-1 and TRBJ1-5; D gene unclear. The source of this sequence is a human donor in good health. CDR3 nucleotides: TGCGCCAGCAGCCCTAGGGTTCACGGCAATCAGCCCCAGCATTTT. The encoded protein is CASSPRVHGNQPQHF.